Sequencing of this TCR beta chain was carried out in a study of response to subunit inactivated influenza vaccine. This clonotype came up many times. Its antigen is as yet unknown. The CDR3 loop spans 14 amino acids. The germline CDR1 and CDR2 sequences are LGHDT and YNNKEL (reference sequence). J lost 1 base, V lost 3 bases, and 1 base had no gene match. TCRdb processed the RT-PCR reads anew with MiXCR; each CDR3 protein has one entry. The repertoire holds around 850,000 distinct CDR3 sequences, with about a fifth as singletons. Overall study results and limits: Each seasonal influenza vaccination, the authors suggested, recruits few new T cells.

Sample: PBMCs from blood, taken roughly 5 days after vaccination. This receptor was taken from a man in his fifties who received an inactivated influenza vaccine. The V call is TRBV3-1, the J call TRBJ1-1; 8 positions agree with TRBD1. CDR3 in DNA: TGTGCCAGCAGCCAGACAGGGGCGAACACTGAAGCTTTCTTT. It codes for CASSQTGANTEAFF.